Presented here are 28 T cell receptor beta chains from one specimen sequenced in a study of blood T cell repertoires in COVID-19. Clones were read by immunoSEQ multiplex PCR, and TCRdb kept only the in-frame ones, dropping some. The data contain roughly 330,000 clones, more than 75% of them singletons. The specimen was peripheral blood. The receptor source for this set is a woman aged 50 to 60 with acute or convalescent COVID-19.

The chain uses TRBV5-1 and TRBJ1-1, with a possible D match to TRBD1 (6 bases). Germline values: CDR1 SGHRS, CDR2 YFSETQ. The CDR3 length is 14 residues. V was shortened by 3 bases and J by 1 base, with 10 bases between the two germline ends. The CDR3 spells CASSWTAENTEAFF. The DNA of the CDR3 is TGCGCCAGCAGCTGGACAGCCGAGAACACTGAAGCTTTCTTT.

V usage is TRBV19 and J usage is TRBJ2-1; 10 bases align to TRBD2. Trimming cost V 5 bases and J 5 bases; bases outside gene matches: 6. The germline gives CDR1 LNHDA, CDR2 SQIVND (reference sequence). There are 15 residues in the CDR3. The CDR3 nucleotides read TGTGCCAGTAGTTGGGCTAGCGGGGGTAACAATGAGCAGTTCTTC. Translated, it gives CASSWASGGNNEQFF. Full variable domain (rest looked up from reference TRBV19 and TRBJ2-1): DGGITQSPKYLFRKEGQNVTLSCEQNLNHDAMYWYRQDPGQGLRLIYYSQIVNDFQKGDIAEGYSVSREKKESFPLTVTSAQKNPTAFYLCASSWASGGNNEQFFGPGTRLTVL.

The DNA of the CDR3 is TGCGCCAGCAGCTTGGCCGCAGGGGACGGGTCCTACGAGCAGTACTTC. Protein sequence: CASSLAAGDGSYEQYF. The gene calls are TRBV5-1 and TRBJ2-7; possible D gene TRBD1, 6 bases. Germline loops: CDR1 SGHRS, CDR2 YFSETQ. This CDR3 is 16 amino acids long. Trimming pared 0 bases from V and 1 base from J, leaving 14 bases between.

J is TRBJ2-7 and V is TRBV7-6; 15 bases agree with TRBD2. This CDR3 has 15 residues. Germline V gene data show CDR1 as SGHVS and CDR2 as FNYEAQ. The ends lost 3 bases at V and 4 bases at J; junction bases unmatched: 1. As DNA, the CDR3 is TGTGCCAGCAGCTTCGGACTAGCGGGAGGGTACGAGCAGTACTTC. Translated, it gives CASSFGLAGGYEQYF. The complete variable domain, with remaining parts taken from reference TRBV7-6 and TRBJ2-7, reads GAGVSQSPRYKVTKRGQDVALRCDPISGHVSLYWYRQALGQGPEFLTYFNYEAQQDKSGLPNDRFSAERPEGSISTLTIQRTEQRDSAMYRCASSFGLAGGYEQYFGPGTRLTVT.

The chain carries TRBV7-9 and TRBJ2-2; D is perhaps TRBD2 (5 bases). V lost 2 bases and J 4 bases, leaving 20 bases between the germline ends. The V gene's germline CDR1 is SEHNR and CDR2 FQNEAQ (reference sequence). The CDR3 spans 18 residues. The CDR3 nucleotides read TGTGCCAGCAGCTTATCCGGTGCGGGTCTAGTCATCACCGGGGAGCTGTTTTTT. Encoded protein: CASSLSGAGLVITGELFF.

This rearrangement joins TRBV7-2 to TRBJ2-7; 11 nucleotides align to TRBD1. V lost 4 bases to trimming and J lost 7 bases; unmatched junction nucleotides: 9. The CDR3 extends over 15 amino acids. Looked up from germline, CDR1 is SGHTA and CDR2 is FQGNSA. The CDR3 region has the DNA TGTGCCAGCAGCTACCTGGGGGACAGGGGGGATGAGCAGTACTTC. Translating gives CASSYLGDRGDEQYF. The full variable domain, in which reference TRBV7-2 and TRBJ2-7 provide the parts outside the CDR3, is GAGVSQSPSNKVTEKGKDVELRCDPISGHTALYWYRQSLGQGLEFLIYFQGNSAPDKSGLPSDRFSAERTGGSVSTLTIQRTQQEDSAVYLCASSYLGDRGDEQYFGPGTRLTVT.

This chain joins TRBV29-1 and TRBJ2-3, with 11 bases matching TRBD2. V shed 4 bases, J shed 6 bases, and the junction held 9 bases outside the gene matches. From germline, CDR1 is SQVTM and CDR2 ANQGSEA. This CDR3 has 15 residues. DNA for the CDR3: TGCAGCGTTGGGACCACTAGCGGGAGAACGGATACGCAGTATTTT. It is translated as CSVGTTSGRTDTQYF.

The chain joins TRBV10-3 to TRBJ2-3, with 14 bases that match TRBD2. CDR1 and CDR2 from the germline V gene are ENHRY and SYGVKD. The V gene end was trimmed by 3 bases and the J gene end by 4 bases; junction bases not matched to a gene: 3. The CDR3 totals 16 residues. CDR3 DNA sequence: TGTGCCATCAGTGAAGGGACTAGCGGGAGTTCAGATACGCAGTATTTT. Residues: CAISEGTSGSSDTQYF.

The rearrangement links TRBV19 to TRBJ2-7, with 9 bases aligning to TRBD1. Germline V gene sequence: CDR1 LNHDA, CDR2 SQIVND (reference sequence). The trim removed 5 bases at V and 4 bases at J, leaving 9 bases unmatched. The CDR3 consists of 15 residues. CDR3 DNA sequence: TGTGCCAGTAGTGCCCCGGGACAGGGTTCATACGAGCAGTACTTC. Translating it yields CASSAPGQGSYEQYF.

The chain couples TRBV7-2 to TRBJ2-7; 9 bases line up with TRBD1. The CDR3 loop spans 14 amino acids. The trim removed 5 bases at V and 6 bases at J, leaving 8 bases unmatched. CDR1 SGHTA and CDR2 FQGNSA come from the germline V gene. The CDR3: CASSPRTGVGEQYF. CDR3 DNA: TGTGCCAGCAGCCCCAGGACAGGGGTAGGCGAGCAGTACTTC.

This clone was seen a single time. The V call is TRBV7-9, the J call TRBJ2-1, with 7 nucleotides matching TRBD2. The junction had 7 bases not matched to a gene; V was cut back by 7 bases and J by 4 bases. Germline V gives CDR1 SEHNR, CDR2 FQNEAQ (reference sequence). The CDR3 runs 14 residues. CDR3 sequence reads: CASISGGRYNEQFF. DNA for the CDR3: TGTGCCAGCATCTCGGGCGGGAGATACAATGAGCAGTTCTTC.

Remarks on this clone: The sample contains more than one DNA sequence encoding this CDR3. The chain carries TRBV28 and TRBJ2-7; 9 bases line up with TRBD1. The trim removed 3 bases at V and 3 bases at J, leaving 3 bases unmatched. From germline, CDR1 is MDHEN and CDR2 SYDVKM. This CDR3 comprises 14 residues. CDR3 sequence (DNA): TGTGCCAGCAGTTTGACAGGGGGTAGCTACGAGCAGTACTTC. Its translation is CASSLTGGSYEQYF.

The chain couples TRBV27 to TRBJ2-7, with TRBD1 identical over 8 bases. CDR3 size: 14 residues. V shed 3 bases and J 5 bases; nucleotides not matched to a gene: 6. Looked up from germline, CDR1 is MNHEY and CDR2 is SMNVEV (reference sequence). The chain's CDR3 is CASSFGRGLDEQYF. Here the CDR3 DNA reads TGTGCCAGCAGTTTCGGCAGGGGGCTGGACGAGCAGTACTTC.

The V call is TRBV9, the J call TRBJ2-3, with 9 bases matching TRBD2. V was clipped by 2 bases and J by 3 bases; unmatched bases: 13. The V gene's germline CDR1 is SGDLS and CDR2 YYNGEE. The CDR3 runs to 18 residues. The CDR3 coding sequence is TGTGCCAGCAGCGTTCGGTGTAAGCGGGAGGTAAGAACAGATACGCAGTATTTT. This gives the protein CASSVRCKREVRTDTQYF.

The gene calls are TRBV14 and TRBJ1-2; 8 nucleotides align to TRBD1. V shed 2 bases and J 4 bases; nucleotides not matched to a gene: 9. The germline V gene has CDR1 SGHDN and CDR2 FVKESK. This CDR3 region has 16 residues. CDR3 DNA: TGTGCCAGCAGCCAATCTGTGACAGGGGTTTCCTATGGCTACACCTTC. This encodes CASSQSVTGVSYGYTF.

The chain couples TRBV27 to TRBJ2-1; 7 nucleotides line up with TRBD2. The ends lost 6 bases at V and 4 bases at J; junction bases unmatched: 12. There are 16 residues in the CDR3. Germline V CDR1 and CDR2: MNHEY, SMNVEV (reference sequence). The DNA for the CDR3 is TGTGCCAGCAGGAGAGCGGGACGAGTCTTTTACAATGAGCAGTTCTTC. This translates into CASRRAGRVFYNEQFF.

This chain uses TRBV5-1 with TRBJ2-5; weak D call: TRBD1 (6 bases). Germline V gene sequence: CDR1 SGHRS, CDR2 YFSETQ. This CDR3 is 14 amino acids long. V was shortened by 0 bases and J by 4 bases, with 10 bases between the two germline ends. This chain's CDR3 is CASSLALGGETQYF. The CDR3 DNA reads TGCGCCAGCAGCTTGGCCTTAGGGGGAGAGACCCAGTACTTC.

The chain carries TRBV11-2 and TRBJ2-1; 9 bases match TRBD2. CDR3 size: 18 residues. The trim removed 5 bases at V and 3 bases at J, leaving 14 bases unmatched. Germline V gene data show CDR1 as SGHAT and CDR2 as FQNNGV. Written as DNA, the CDR3 is TGTGCCAGCAGCCCCAGACACCCTAGCGGGATACTCTACAATGAGCAGTTCTTC. Its translation is CASSPRHPSGILYNEQFF.

The V and J genes are TRBV7-8 and TRBJ1-5; possibly TRBD1 for D (5 bases). The length of the CDR3 is 14 residues. Trimming stripped 4 bases from V and 4 bases from J, with 11 bases between. Germline V gene sequence: CDR1 SGHVS, CDR2 FQNEAQ. CDR3 nucleotides: TGTGCCAGCAGCTCAAGACAGTTAAATCAGCCCCAGCATTTT. This translates into CASSSRQLNQPQHF.

The chain is built from TRBV7-2 and TRBJ2-4, with TRBD2 matching 7 bases. This CDR3 contains 15 residues. The germline CDR1 and CDR2 sequences are SGHTA and FQGNSA. With V trimmed by 5 bases and J by 4 bases, 8 bases remained unmatched. CDR3 coding DNA: TGTGCCAGCAGCCTGGGGGGGTCGGGGAAAAACATTCAGTACTTC. Translating gives CASSLGGSGKNIQYF. Drawing the rest from reference TRBV7-2 and TRBJ2-4, the complete variable domain is GAGVSQSPSNKVTEKGKDVELRCDPISGHTALYWYRQSLGQGLEFLIYFQGNSAPDKSGLPSDRFSAERTGGSVSTLTIQRTQQEDSAVYLCASSLGGSGKNIQYFGAGTRLSVL.

The rearrangement joins TRBV7-8 to TRBJ2-7; D may be TRBD2 (6 bases). Germline V gene lookup returns CDR1 SGHVS and CDR2 FQNEAQ. V was clipped by 5 bases and J by 3 bases, with 20 bases between them. The CDR3 is 16 residues long. The CDR3 DNA follows: TGTGCCAGCAGCCCTCGACCAACCGGGAGAGTCTACGAGCAGTACTTC. Translated, it gives CASSPRPTGRVYEQYF.

This chain connects TRBV18 to TRBJ2-7, with 10 bases aligning to TRBD2. The germline CDR1 and CDR2 sequences are KGHSH and LQKENI. CDR3 length: 14 amino acids. The trim removed 1 base at V and 6 bases at J, leaving 3 bases unmatched. CDR3 DNA sequence: TGTGCCAGCTCACCACAAGCGGGAGGGACCGAGCAGTACTTC. Translated: CASSPQAGGTEQYF.

The genes are TRBV5-6 and TRBJ2-1; 9 positions match TRBD2. The junction had 4 bases not matched to a gene; V was cut back by 1 base and J by 2 bases. Germline loops: CDR1 SGHDT, CDR2 YYEEEE. The CDR3 sequence is 16 residues long. The CDR3 reads CASSLFASGAYNEQFF. The CDR3 nucleotides read TGTGCCAGCAGCTTGTTTGCTAGCGGGGCCTACAATGAGCAGTTCTTC.

This rearrangement joins TRBV27 to TRBJ2-1, with D possibly TRBD2 on 6 matching bases. The V and J ends lost 5 bases and 0 bases respectively, with 14 bases between them. This CDR3 region has 16 residues. The V gene's germline CDR1 is MNHEY and CDR2 SMNVEV (reference sequence). CDR3 nucleotides: TGTGCCAGCAGTCCACCCGGGAGAAGCTCCTACAATGAGCAGTTCTTC. As protein: CASSPPGRSSYNEQFF.

This clone was picked up one time. The genes are TRBV6-4 and TRBJ2-1; TRBD1 matches 9 bases. V lost 5 bases, J lost 3 bases, and 2 bases stayed unmatched. Germline V CDR1 and CDR2: MRHNA, SNTAGT. The CDR3 is made up of 14 amino acids. CDR3 DNA: TGTGCCAGCAGTCAGACAGGGGGCTACAATGAGCAGTTCTTC. This gives the protein CASSQTGGYNEQFF.

The CDR3 region is CATSRGEVRSSYNSPLHF. CDR3 DNA sequence: TGTGCCACCAGCAGAGGCGAGGTTCGGAGCTCCTATAATTCACCCCTCCACTTT. This chain connects TRBV15 to TRBJ1-6, with D uncertain. CDR3 length equals 18 residues. Trimming pared 1 base from V and 0 bases from J, leaving 13 bases between. Germline V CDR1 and CDR2: LNHNV, YYDKDF (reference sequence).

This clone was counted between two and nine times. This chain connects TRBV24-1 to TRBJ2-1; 9 bases match TRBD2. V shed 9 bases and J 2 bases; nucleotides not matched to a gene: 1. CDR1 and CDR2 (germline): KGHDR, SFDVKD. CDR3 length equals 13 residues. The DNA for the CDR3 is TGTGCCACCCAGCGGGGGGCCTACAATGAGCAGTTCTTC. The encoded protein is CATQRGAYNEQFF.

The CDR3 protein is CASSSSDRDNYGYTF. The DNA of the CDR3 is TGTGCCAGCAGTTCCTCGGACAGAGATAACTATGGCTACACCTTC. V usage is TRBV28 and J usage is TRBJ1-2, with D perhaps matching TRBD1 (6 bases). V lost 4 bases to trimming and J lost 1 base, with 13 bases between them. The CDR3 has 15 residues. The V gene's germline CDR1 is MDHEN and CDR2 SYDVKM.